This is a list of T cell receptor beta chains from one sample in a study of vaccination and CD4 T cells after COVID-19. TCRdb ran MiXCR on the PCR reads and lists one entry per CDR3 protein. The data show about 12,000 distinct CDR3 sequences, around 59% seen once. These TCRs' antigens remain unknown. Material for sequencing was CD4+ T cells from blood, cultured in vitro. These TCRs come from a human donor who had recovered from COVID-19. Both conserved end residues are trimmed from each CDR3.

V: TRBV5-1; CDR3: ASSQRTSGPTDTQY
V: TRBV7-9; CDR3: ASNAGTGSYGYT
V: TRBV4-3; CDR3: ASSQTQGYTDTQY
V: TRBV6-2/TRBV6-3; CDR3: ASKDPSVREDSPLH
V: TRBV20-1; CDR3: SARDVRDRRESDTQY
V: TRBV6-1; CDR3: ASTGFSEAQPQH
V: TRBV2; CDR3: ASSQRLLAGGIRSKNIQY
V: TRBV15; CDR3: ATSRDRLAQQF
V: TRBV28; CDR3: ASSFATKGTGSPLH
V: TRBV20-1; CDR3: SAVIGGNQPQH
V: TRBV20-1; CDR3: SARGLTGNEQY
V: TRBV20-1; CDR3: SARFGPAETQY
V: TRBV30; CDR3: AWSGRADQPQH
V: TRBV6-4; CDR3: ASSEVYGAQPQH
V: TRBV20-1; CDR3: SAIYLQGDTEAF
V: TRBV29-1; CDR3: SVEDSGFGGYT
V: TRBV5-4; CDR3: ASSLDRGQSEQY
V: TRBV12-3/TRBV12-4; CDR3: ASKDRGSTGELF
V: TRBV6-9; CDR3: ASRPVSGRVAYEQY
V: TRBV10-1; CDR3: ASSLIGSGHARYEQY
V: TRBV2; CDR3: ASFNERFQETQY
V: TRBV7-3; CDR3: ASSPQPNYGYT
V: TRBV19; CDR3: ASDNRRNTEAF
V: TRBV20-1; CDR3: SARPGNSVYEQY
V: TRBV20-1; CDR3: SANGLAGGGGSYNEQF
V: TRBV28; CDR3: ASSLFLAVDVWVNYEQY
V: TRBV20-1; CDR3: SARPGLAWETQY
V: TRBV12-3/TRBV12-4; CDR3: ASSPNQGGEQY
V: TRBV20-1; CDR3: SAREPPAGDLGSSYNEQF
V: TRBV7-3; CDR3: ASSSTGGTFPGELF
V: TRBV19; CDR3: ASTPGLLYGYT
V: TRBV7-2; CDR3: ASSRTYNSPLH
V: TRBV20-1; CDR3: SASGTGAGELF
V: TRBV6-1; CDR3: ASSGGARGQETQY
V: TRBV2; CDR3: ASGQGLGYT
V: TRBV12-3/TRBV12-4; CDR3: ASSPQPRDRED
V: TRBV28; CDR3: ASSEWTGSFPYNEQF
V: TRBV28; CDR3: ASSLFWDPGGYT
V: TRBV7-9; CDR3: ASSVNTGELF
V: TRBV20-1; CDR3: SARWTGHRSGELF
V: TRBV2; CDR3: ASSEQDNQPQH
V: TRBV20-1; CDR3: SARDLYSGGRGQETQY
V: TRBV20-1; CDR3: SAAEGRQPQH